This is a list of T cell receptor beta chains from one sample in a study of response to subunit inactivated influenza vaccine. Each CDR3 protein gets one entry after TCRdb re-called the RT-PCR reads with MiXCR. The repertoire includes 450,000 to 600,000 distinct CDR3 sequences, less than 8% of them detected once, and 10% to 15% sits in the top ten. Sample: PBMCs from blood, taken around 25 months after vaccination. Source of these receptors: a man in his fifties or sixties who received an inactivated influenza vaccine. The CDR3 runs from the conserved cysteine through the conserved F or W. The order of the fields is D gene, J gene, V gene, clone size, CDR3 DNA, CDR3 protein. The D gene is left open where the match is weak. Not every row has a clone size; where given, it reads once, few, many or a size class.

D: .; J: TRBJ2-7; V: TRBV7-8; size: .; DNA: TGTGCCAGCAGCAAAGGGGGATACGAGCAGTACTTC; CDR3: CASSKGGYEQYF
D: .; J: TRBJ1-1; V: TRBV13; size: many; DNA: TGTGCCAGCAGCTTGTCAGGGGCTGAAGCTTTCTTT; CDR3: CASSLSGAEAFF
D: .; J: TRBJ2-1; V: TRBV7-8; size: .; DNA: TGTGCCAGCAGCCCCGGGTCAATCAATGAGCAGTTCTTC; CDR3: CASSPGSINEQFF
D: .; J: TRBJ2-1; V: TRBV7-9; size: few; DNA: TGTGCCAGCAGCTTGACAGTAGACCATGAGCAGTTCTTC; CDR3: CASSLTVDHEQFF
D: .; J: TRBJ2-3; V: TRBV5-1; size: few; DNA: TGCGCCAGCAGCTCGGCAGGGGCAAATACGCAGTATTTT; CDR3: CASSSAGANTQYF
D: .; J: TRBJ1-4; V: TRBV5-5; size: few; DNA: TGTGCCAGCAGGAGAGGACAGCTTGCAACTAATGAAAAACTGTTTTTT; CDR3: CASRRGQLATNEKLFF
D: TRBD1; J: TRBJ1-5; V: TRBV19; size: .; DNA: TGTGCCAGTAGTATAATGGACAGGGGGAATAGCAATCAGCCCCAGCATTTT; CDR3: CASSIMDRGNSNQPQHF
D: TRBD1; J: TRBJ1-4; V: TRBV5-1; size: few; DNA: TGCGCCAGCAGCTTGGATTCGGGGACAGTTTCTGAAAAACTGTTTTTT; CDR3: CASSLDSGTVSEKLFF
D: .; J: TRBJ2-5; V: TRBV6-5; size: few; DNA: TGTGCCAGCAGTTACTCCGGGACCATGTACCAAGAGACCCAGTACTTC; CDR3: CASSYSGTMYQETQYF
D: TRBD2; J: TRBJ2-5; V: TRBV9; size: .; DNA: TGTGCCAGCAGTTCGGGGGGGACGGATCAAGAGACCCAGTACTTC; CDR3: CASSSGGTDQETQYF
D: TRBD2; J: TRBJ2-1; V: TRBV24-1; size: many; DNA: TGTGCCACCAGGGGTAGCGGGAGGTACAATGAGCAGTTCTTC; CDR3: CATRGSGRYNEQFF
D: TRBD2; J: TRBJ2-1; V: TRBV11-2; size: many; DNA: TGTGCCAGCAGCTTAGGTTGGGTTCGCGGGAGGGCCGGAAATGAGCAGTTCTTC; CDR3: CASSLGWVRGRAGNEQFF
D: .; J: TRBJ1-1; V: TRBV28; size: few; DNA: TGTGCCAGCAGCCCCAGAAGGGTCATGACCACTGAAGCTTTCTTT; CDR3: CASSPRRVMTTEAFF
D: TRBD1; J: TRBJ2-3; V: TRBV4-3; size: many; DNA: TGCGCCAGCAGCCAAGATCCTCTCCGGACAGGGGAAGATACGCAGTATTTT; CDR3: CASSQDPLRTGEDTQYF
D: TRBD2; J: TRBJ2-3; V: TRBV5-6; size: .; DNA: TGTGCCAGCAGCGCCCTTGGGGGTAGCGGGAGTAGTGATACGCAGTATTTT; CDR3: CASSALGGSGSSDTQYF
D: TRBD2; J: TRBJ2-5; V: TRBV20-1; size: few; DNA: TGCAGTGCTAGAGTCTCGGGGGGGAGAGGCCAAGAGACCCAGTACTTC; CDR3: CSARVSGGRGQETQYF
D: TRBD2; J: TRBJ2-2; V: TRBV6-1; size: .; DNA: TGTGCCAGCAGTCGCCGGGGAGCGGGGGGTGGCACCGGGGAGATGTTTTTT; CDR3: CASSRRGAGGGTGEMFF
D: .; J: TRBJ2-7; V: TRBV3-1; size: .; DNA: TGTGCTCCCGGGTACGACGAGCAGTACTTC; CDR3: CAPGYDEQYF
D: TRBD2; J: TRBJ2-3; V: TRBV4-1; size: few; DNA: TGCGCCAGCAGCCAAGTCTCAGCGGGGAACACAGATACGCAGTATTTT; CDR3: CASSQVSAGNTDTQYF
D: TRBD1; J: TRBJ1-3; V: TRBV5-1; size: many; DNA: TGCGCCAGCAGCTCCGAGGGACAGGGCATCAACACCATATATTTT; CDR3: CASSSEGQGINTIYF
D: TRBD1; J: TRBJ1-2; V: TRBV12-3/TRBV12-4; size: few; DNA: TGTGCCAGCAGTTCAACAGGGGGTCTGGGCTACACCTTC; CDR3: CASSSTGGLGYTF
D: .; J: TRBJ2-5; V: TRBV6-1; size: many; DNA: TGTGCCAGCAGGCATCAAGTTGAGACCCAGTACTTC; CDR3: CASRHQVETQYF
D: TRBD1; J: TRBJ1-4; V: TRBV3-1; size: .; DNA: TGTGCCAGCAGCCAGGGGACAGCCTATGAAAAACTGTTTTTT; CDR3: CASSQGTAYEKLFF
D: TRBD2; J: TRBJ2-7; V: TRBV7-7; size: .; DNA: TGTGCCAGCAGCTTAGCTAGCGGGAGCGAGCAGTACTTC; CDR3: CASSLASGSEQYF
D: TRBD1; J: TRBJ2-1; V: TRBV29-1; size: many; DNA: TGCAGCGTTGAAAAGGGGGCAAGCAATGAGCAGTTCTTC; CDR3: CSVEKGASNEQFF
D: .; J: TRBJ2-4; V: TRBV5-6; size: .; DNA: TGTGCCAGCAGCTTCATGATTAACGAGGGGGCCAAAAACATTCAGTACTTC; CDR3: CASSFMINEGAKNIQYF
D: .; J: TRBJ2-3; V: TRBV28; size: many; DNA: TGTGCCAGCAGTTTTGGTCCCGGGGTACGGAGCACAGATACGCAGTATTTT; CDR3: CASSFGPGVRSTDTQYF
D: TRBD1; J: TRBJ2-7; V: TRBV5-1; size: .; DNA: TGCGCCAGCAGCTTGACCGGGACAGGGCCGAACGAGCAGTACTTC; CDR3: CASSLTGTGPNEQYF
D: .; J: TRBJ2-1; V: TRBV6-1; size: many; DNA: TGTGCCAGCAGTGGACGGGGGCACAATGAGCAGTTCTTC; CDR3: CASSGRGHNEQFF
D: .; J: TRBJ1-4; V: TRBV15; size: many; DNA: TGTGCCACCAGCAGAGATATCGGTGCAACTAATGAAAAACTGTTTTTT; CDR3: CATSRDIGATNEKLFF
D: .; J: TRBJ1-2; V: TRBV7-2; size: .; DNA: TGTGCCAGCAGCCCCCGACAGATTCTCTATGGCTACACCTTC; CDR3: CASSPRQILYGYTF
D: TRBD1; J: TRBJ1-6; V: TRBV7-9; size: few; DNA: TGTGCCAGCAGCTTACGGAAGACTGACAGGGGTTCACCCCTCCACTTT; CDR3: CASSLRKTDRGSPLHF
D: TRBD1; J: TRBJ2-7; V: TRBV7-6; size: few; DNA: TGTGCCAGCAGCGCCGACAGGGGTGGCTCCTACGAGCAGTACTTC; CDR3: CASSADRGGSYEQYF
D: .; J: TRBJ1-5; V: TRBV6-6; size: many; DNA: TGTGCCAGCGGGGTATATAGCAATCAGCCCCAGCATTTT; CDR3: CASGVYSNQPQHF
D: TRBD2; J: TRBJ2-3; V: TRBV20-1; size: many; DNA: TGCAGTGCTAGAGGCTTGACTAGCGGGGGGTCAGATACGCAGTATTTT; CDR3: CSARGLTSGGSDTQYF
D: TRBD1; J: TRBJ1-2; V: TRBV20-1; size: .; DNA: TGCAGTGCTGAAGCGTCCGGGACAGATAACTATGGCTACACCTTC; CDR3: CSAEASGTDNYGYTF